Below, one TCR beta chain is given with its context. Its antigen is not identified. CDR1 and CDR2 (germline): SGHRS, YFSETQ. V was cut by 6 bases and J by 4 bases, with 13 bases left in between. This CDR3 contains 14 residues. This sample is drawn from a study of blood T cells in healthy people across ages. It was around 10 milliliters of peripheral blood that were drawn from each donor. Using a J-beta primer mix together with a sample-barcoded 5' primer, a second PCR was run for roughly 7 to 11 cycles. Each cDNA molecule, via a template-switch adaptor with 12 random nucleotides, was tagged. TCRdb re-called the 5' RACE reads with MiXCR, one entry per CDR3 protein. The sample lists 660,000 or so distinct CDR3 sequences, around three fifths seen once, with over 30% in the top ten. Regarding the study as a whole: Higher diversity, along with more naive CD4+ cells, distinguished long-lived donors from aged donors. PBMCs left unsorted prevented a conclusive naive versus antigen-experienced comparison.

The receptor's source is a man aged 55 to 70 in good health. Sequenced input: blood. The chain employs TRBV5-1 and TRBJ1-4; D call uncertain. CDR3 DNA sequence: TGCGCCAGCACCCCCGACTTAAATAATGAAAAACTGTTTTTT. This sequence encodes CASTPDLNNEKLFF.